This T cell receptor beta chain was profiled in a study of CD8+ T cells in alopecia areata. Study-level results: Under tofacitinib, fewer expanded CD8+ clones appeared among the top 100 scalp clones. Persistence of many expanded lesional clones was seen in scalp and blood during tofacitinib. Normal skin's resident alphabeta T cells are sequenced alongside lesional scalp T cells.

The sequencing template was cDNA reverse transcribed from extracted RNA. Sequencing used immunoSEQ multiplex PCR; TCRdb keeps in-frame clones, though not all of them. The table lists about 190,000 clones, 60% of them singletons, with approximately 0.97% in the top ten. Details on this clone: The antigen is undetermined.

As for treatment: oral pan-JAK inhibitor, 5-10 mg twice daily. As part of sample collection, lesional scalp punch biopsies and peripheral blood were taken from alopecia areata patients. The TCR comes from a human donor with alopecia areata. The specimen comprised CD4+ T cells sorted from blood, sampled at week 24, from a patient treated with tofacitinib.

The CDR3 region is CASSVVAGTEAFF. The CDR3 DNA reads TGTGCCAGCAGCGTAGTGGCGGGCACTGAAGCTTTCTTT. The J gene is TRBJ1-1, the V gene TRBV9, with D uncertain. The CDR3 length is 13 residues. Germline values: CDR1 SGDLS, CDR2 YYNGEE. V lost 0 bases to trimming and J lost 4 bases, with 7 bases between them.